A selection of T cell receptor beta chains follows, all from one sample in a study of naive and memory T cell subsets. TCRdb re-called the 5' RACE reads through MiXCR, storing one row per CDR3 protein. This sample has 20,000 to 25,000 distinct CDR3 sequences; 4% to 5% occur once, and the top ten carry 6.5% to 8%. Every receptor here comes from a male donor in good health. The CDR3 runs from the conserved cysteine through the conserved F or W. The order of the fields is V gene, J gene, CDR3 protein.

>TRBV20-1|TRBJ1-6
CSASDAGGATPLHF
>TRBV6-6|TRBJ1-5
CASSPGQGNQPQHF
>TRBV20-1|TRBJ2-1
CSASELGVNNEQFF
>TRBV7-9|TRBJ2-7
CASSSGMGLKEQYF
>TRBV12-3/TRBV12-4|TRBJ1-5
CASSRDGGVSAQHF
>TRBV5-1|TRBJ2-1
CASKESVVQFF
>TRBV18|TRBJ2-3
CASSARLGGTDTQYF
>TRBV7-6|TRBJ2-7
CASSSLNRGTDEQYF
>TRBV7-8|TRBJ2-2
CASRKGRTGGVTGELFF
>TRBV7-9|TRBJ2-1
CASSILAGPYNEQFF
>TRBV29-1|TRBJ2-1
CSVEGSGGYNEQFF
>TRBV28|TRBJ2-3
CASSFSLAGVKDTQYF
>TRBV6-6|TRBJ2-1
CASIDHYNEQFF
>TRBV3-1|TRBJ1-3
CASSQDSGQISGNTIYF
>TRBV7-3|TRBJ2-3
CASSPGTDTQYF
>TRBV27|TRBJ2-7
CASSLGETGTGGCEQYF
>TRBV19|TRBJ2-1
CASSMDPDRGQLGNEQFF
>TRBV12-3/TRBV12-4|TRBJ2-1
CASSLAGLYNEQFF
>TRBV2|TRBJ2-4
CASSYWGAKNIQYF
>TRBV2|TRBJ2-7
CASRYREYEQYF
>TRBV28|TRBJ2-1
CASSLRVDNEQFF
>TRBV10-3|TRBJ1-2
CAISGDSYGYTF
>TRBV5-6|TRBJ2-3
CASSLEGTDTQYF